Sequencing of this TCR beta chain was carried out in a study of T-cell memory formation after mild COVID-19. One entry per CDR3 protein results from TCRdb running MiXCR on the 5' RACE reads. The top ten hold roughly a fifth of the sample, which has hundreds of thousands of distinct CDR3 sequences, 16% seen once. Findings and caveats of the study: The second-wave clones peaking on day 37 were not confirmed as SARS-CoV-2-specific. Pre-infection memory contained some responding clones, which suggested that cross-reactive memory had joined.

This clonotype was counted at least ten times. As yet, its antigen is unknown. Germline V gene sequence: CDR1 MDHEN, CDR2 SYDVKM. The ends were cut back, 5 bases at V and 7 bases at J, with 11 bases in the middle. The CDR3 consists of 13 residues. This TCR derives from a young man who had mild COVID-19 (a few samples of this study predate the infection). Cell type and time point are not known. Sequencing was performed on PBMCs or a T cell subset sorted from them (not recorded which). V is TRBV28 and J is TRBJ2-2, with D unresolved. In nucleotides, the CDR3 is TGTGCCAGCAGTGACGGGTGCGTCGGGGAGCTGTTTTTT. It encodes CASSDGCVGELFF.